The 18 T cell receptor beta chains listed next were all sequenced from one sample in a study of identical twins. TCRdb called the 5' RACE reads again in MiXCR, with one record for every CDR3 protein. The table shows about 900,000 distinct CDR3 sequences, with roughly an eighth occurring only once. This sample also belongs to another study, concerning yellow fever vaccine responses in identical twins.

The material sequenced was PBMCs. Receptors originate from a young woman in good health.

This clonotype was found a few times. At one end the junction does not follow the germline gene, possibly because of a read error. The CDR3 here is CATGDGTKETQYF. The CDR3 nucleotides read TGTGCCACCGGTGACGGGACTAAAGAGACCCAGTACTTC. This rearrangement joins TRBV24-1 to TRBJ2-5; 7 bases are shared with TRBD2. Germline V gene lookup returns CDR1 KGHDR and CDR2 SFDVKD. The CDR3 is 13 amino acids.

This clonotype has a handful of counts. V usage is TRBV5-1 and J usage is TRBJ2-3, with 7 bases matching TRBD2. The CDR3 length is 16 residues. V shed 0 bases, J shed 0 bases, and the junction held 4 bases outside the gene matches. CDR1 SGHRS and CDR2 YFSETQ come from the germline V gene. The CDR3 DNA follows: TGCGCCAGCAGCTTGGCATTGCGGGAGAGCACAGATACGCAGTATTTT. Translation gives CASSLALRESTDTQYF.

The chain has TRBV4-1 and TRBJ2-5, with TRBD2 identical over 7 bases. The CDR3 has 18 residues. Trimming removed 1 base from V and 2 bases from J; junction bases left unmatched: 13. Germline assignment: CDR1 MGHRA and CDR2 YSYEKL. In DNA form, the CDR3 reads TGCGCCAGCAGCCAAGCTCCAGTCGGGGCGGGGGTACAAGAGACCCAGTACTTC. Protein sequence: CASSQAPVGAGVQETQYF.

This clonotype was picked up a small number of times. CDR3 nucleotides: TGTGCCAGCATCCTAGACTGGGGGAACACCGGGGAGCTGTTTTTT. This gives the protein CASILDWGNTGELFF. This chain links TRBV12-3 or TRBV12-4 with TRBJ2-2; D is uncertain. This CDR3 region has 15 residues. Trimming removed 7 bases at V and 1 base at J, with 13 bases between.

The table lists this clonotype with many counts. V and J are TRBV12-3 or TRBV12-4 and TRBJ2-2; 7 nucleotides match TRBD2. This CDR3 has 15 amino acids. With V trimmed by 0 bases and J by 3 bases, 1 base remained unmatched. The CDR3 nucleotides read TGTGCCAGCAGTTTAGCGGGAGGGTACACCGGGGAGCTGTTTTTT. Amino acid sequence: CASSLAGGYTGELFF.

CDR3 in amino acids: CASRRQRVGGDTQYF. CDR3 nucleotides: TGTGCCAGCAGACGTCAGCGGGTCGGGGGAGATACGCAGTATTTT. V and J are TRBV6-1 and TRBJ2-3, with D maybe TRBD2 (6 bases). Trimming cost V 6 bases and J 5 bases, with 18 bases left between them. Germline lookup yields CDR1 MNHNS and CDR2 SASEGT. This CDR3 contains 15 residues.

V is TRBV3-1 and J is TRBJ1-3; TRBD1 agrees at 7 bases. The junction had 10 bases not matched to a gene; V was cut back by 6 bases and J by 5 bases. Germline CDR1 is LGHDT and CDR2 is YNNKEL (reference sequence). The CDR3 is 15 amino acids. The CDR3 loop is CASRQTGRGRNTIYF. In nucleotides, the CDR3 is TGTGCCAGCAGACAGACAGGGCGTGGGAGAAACACCATATATTTT.

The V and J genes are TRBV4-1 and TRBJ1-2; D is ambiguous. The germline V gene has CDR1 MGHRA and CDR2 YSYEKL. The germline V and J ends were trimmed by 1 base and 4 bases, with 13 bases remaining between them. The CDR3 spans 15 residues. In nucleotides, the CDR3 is TGCGCCAGCAGCCAAGCTCGTGGGCAGATCTATGGCTACACCTTC. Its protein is CASSQARGQIYGYTF.

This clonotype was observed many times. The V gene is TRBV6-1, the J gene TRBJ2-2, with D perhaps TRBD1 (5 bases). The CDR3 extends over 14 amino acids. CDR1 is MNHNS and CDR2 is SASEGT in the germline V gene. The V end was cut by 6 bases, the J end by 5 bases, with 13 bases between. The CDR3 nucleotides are TGTGCCAGCAGCATTGACAGATTTACCGGGGAGCTGTTTTTT. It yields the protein CASSIDRFTGELFF.

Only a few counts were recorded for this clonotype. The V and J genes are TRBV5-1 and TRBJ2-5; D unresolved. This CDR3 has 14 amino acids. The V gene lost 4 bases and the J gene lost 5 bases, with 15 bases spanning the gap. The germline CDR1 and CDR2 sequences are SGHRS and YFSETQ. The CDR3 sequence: CASSLTLGSETQYF. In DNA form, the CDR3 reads TGCGCCAGCAGCCTAACGCTAGGTTCCGAGACCCAGTACTTC.

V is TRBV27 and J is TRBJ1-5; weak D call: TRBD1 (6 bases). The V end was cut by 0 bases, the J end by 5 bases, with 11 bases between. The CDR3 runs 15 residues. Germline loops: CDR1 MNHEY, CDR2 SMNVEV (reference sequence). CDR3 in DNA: TGTGCCAGCAGTTTATCGATGGGGGCTTATCAGCCCCAGCATTTT. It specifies CASSLSMGAYQPQHF.

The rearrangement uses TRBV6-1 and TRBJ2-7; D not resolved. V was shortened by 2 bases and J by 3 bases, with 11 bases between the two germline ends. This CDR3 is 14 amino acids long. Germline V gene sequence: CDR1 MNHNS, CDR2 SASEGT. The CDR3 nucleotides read TGTGCCAGCAGTGAAATCTTGGACGGCTACGAGCAGTACTTC. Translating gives CASSEILDGYEQYF.

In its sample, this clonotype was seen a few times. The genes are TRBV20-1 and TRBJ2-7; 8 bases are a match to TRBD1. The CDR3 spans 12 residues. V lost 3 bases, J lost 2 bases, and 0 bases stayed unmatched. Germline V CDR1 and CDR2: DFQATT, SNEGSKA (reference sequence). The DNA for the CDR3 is TGCAGTGCTAGCAGGGGGCCCTACGAGCAGTACGTC. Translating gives CSASRGPYEQYV.

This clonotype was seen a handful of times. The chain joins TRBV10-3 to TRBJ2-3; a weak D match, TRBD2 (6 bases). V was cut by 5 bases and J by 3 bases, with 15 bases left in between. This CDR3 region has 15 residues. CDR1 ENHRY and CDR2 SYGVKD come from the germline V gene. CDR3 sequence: CAISLASGSTDTQYF. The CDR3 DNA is TGTGCCATCAGTCTAGCGTCCGGCTCGACAGATACGCAGTATTTT.

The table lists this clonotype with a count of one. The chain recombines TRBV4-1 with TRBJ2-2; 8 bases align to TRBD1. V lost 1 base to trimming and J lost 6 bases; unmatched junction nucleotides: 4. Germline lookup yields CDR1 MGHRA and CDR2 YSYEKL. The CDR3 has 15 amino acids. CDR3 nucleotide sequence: TGCGCCAGCAGCCAAGCCGGGACAGGCTCCGGGGAGCTGTTTTTT. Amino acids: CASSQAGTGSGELFF.

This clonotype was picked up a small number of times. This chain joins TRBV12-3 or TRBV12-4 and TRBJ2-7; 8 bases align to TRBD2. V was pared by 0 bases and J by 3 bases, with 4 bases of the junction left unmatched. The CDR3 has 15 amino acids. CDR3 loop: CASSLAILAGYEQYF. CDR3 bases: TGTGCCAGCAGTTTAGCGATTCTAGCGGGCTACGAGCAGTACTTC.

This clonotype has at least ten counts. The CDR3 loop is CASSLRRQATQETQYF. In nucleotides, the CDR3 is TGTGCCAGCAGTTTGAGAAGGCAGGCGACCCAAGAGACCCAGTACTTC. The chain recombines TRBV7-2 with TRBJ2-5; D ambiguous. The CDR3 has 16 amino acids. Germline V gene data show CDR1 as SGHTA and CDR2 as FQGNSA. V lost 6 bases and J 1 base, leaving 18 bases between the germline ends.

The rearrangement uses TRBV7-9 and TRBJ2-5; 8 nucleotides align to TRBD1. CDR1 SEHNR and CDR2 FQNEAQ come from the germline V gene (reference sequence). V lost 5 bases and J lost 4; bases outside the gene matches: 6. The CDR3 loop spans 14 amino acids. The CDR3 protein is CASSQKTGVETQYF. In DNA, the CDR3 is TGTGCCAGCAGCCAAAAGACAGGGGTAGAGACCCAGTACTTC.